One and the same sample provided the 5 T cell receptor beta chains below, sequenced in a study of T cell changes during pregnancy in multiple sclerosis. Data came from immunoSEQ multiplex PCR; TCRdb stores just in-frame clones and leaves some out. The profile shows over 50,000 clones, more than 85% of them singletons. Sequencing used CD4+ T cells from peripheral blood mononuclear cells, obtained in the third trimester of pregnancy. These receptor sequences come from a female donor with multiple sclerosis, enrolled in a pregnancy study.

The chain combines TRBV9 with TRBJ1-6, with 10 positions matching TRBD1. Per the germline V gene, CDR1 is SGDLS and CDR2 is YYNGEE. V lost 4 bases to trimming and J lost 9 bases; unmatched junction nucleotides: 7. This CDR3 is built from 15 residues. DNA of the CDR3: TGTGCCAGCAGCCCCCAGGACAGGGGGGTTTCACCCCTCCACTTT. Translated: CASSPQDRGVSPLHF.

The V gene is TRBV5-1, the J gene TRBJ2-1; TRBD2 matches at 9 bases. The CDR3 is made up of 15 amino acids. Germline lookup yields CDR1 SGHRS and CDR2 YFSETQ. Trimming cost V 0 bases and J 2 bases; bases outside gene matches: 0. The CDR3 coding sequence is TGCGCCAGCAGCTTGGTAGCGGGAGCCTACAATGAGCAGTTCTTC. This sequence encodes CASSLVAGAYNEQFF.

The chain combines TRBV2 with TRBJ2-3, with TRBD2 matching over 7 bases. This CDR3 is 13 amino acids long. CDR1 is SNHLY, CDR2 FYNNEI, per germline. V lost 7 bases, J lost 5 bases, and 6 bases stayed unmatched. The CDR3: CASTGGKGDTQYF. The DNA of the CDR3 is TGTGCCAGCACGGGAGGCAAAGGAGATACGCAGTATTTT.

The chain combines TRBV5-1 with TRBJ2-3; TRBD2 aligns across 14 bases. Germline values: CDR1 SGHRS, CDR2 YFSETQ. V trimming: 4 bases; J trimming: 2 bases; junction bases outside the gene matches: 6. The CDR3 totals 17 residues. The CDR3 is CASSRGLAGGPTDTQYF. CDR3 nucleotide sequence: TGCGCCAGCAGCCGCGGACTAGCGGGAGGTCCCACAGATACGCAGTATTTT. The whole variable domain, remainder taken from reference TRBV5-1 and TRBJ2-3, is KAGVTQTPRYLIKTRGQQVTLSCSPISGHRSVSWYQQTPGQGLQFLFEYFSETQRNKGNFPGRFSGRQFSNSRSEMNVSTLELGDSALYLCASSRGLAGGPTDTQYFGPGTRLTVL.

V usage is TRBV27 and J usage is TRBJ1-2, with D possibly TRBD1 on 5 matching bases. The V gene lost 6 bases and the J gene lost 8 bases, with 19 bases spanning the gap. This CDR3 contains 14 residues. Germline CDR1 reads MNHEY; CDR2 reads SMNVEV (reference sequence). The CDR3 region has the DNA TGTGCCAGCAGGAGTTCAGGGATCCTTATAGGCTACACCTTC. It encodes CASRSSGILIGYTF.